The sequence of this T cell receptor (beta chain) was determined in a study of T cell repertoires in cytomegalovirus infection. The V end lost 0 bases, the J end lost 0 bases, and 9 bases lay between the germline ends. The CDR3 covers 16 residues. Germline CDR1 SEHNR, CDR2 FQNEAQ (reference sequence). TCRdb re-derived calls from the reads in MiXCR, one entry per CDR3 protein. The data contain just under 550,000 distinct CDR3 sequences, 26% of them singletons. The sample comprised PBMCs. The chain is built from TRBV7-9 and TRBJ1-5; D gene uncertain. This receptor was obtained from a human donor in good health (CMV status not recorded). Some clones in this sample may be carry-over from other donors' samples. CDR3 bases: TGTGCCAGCAGCTTAGCGGACCTCGGTAGCAATCAGCCCCAGCATTTT. Residues: CASSLADLGSNQPQHF.